This T cell receptor (beta chain) came from a study of blood T cells in healthy people across ages. Study findings and constraints: Naive T cell percentage by flow cytometry tracked strongly with beta diversity.

The CDR3 has 12 residues. The V gene's germline CDR1 is LGHDT and CDR2 YNNKEL (reference sequence). V lost 6 bases to trimming and J lost 4 bases, with 9 bases between them. With a J-beta primer mix and a sample-barcoded 5' primer, a second PCR ran roughly 6 to 11 cycles. Every sample returned 2.5 million or more CDR3-containing paired-end reads. TCRdb ran MiXCR on the 5' RACE reads and lists one entry per CDR3 protein. In the table there are around 820,000 distinct CDR3 sequences, 20% to 25% of which are singletons. This clonotype appeared a few times. Its cognate antigen is unknown. These data were likewise used in another study, on T cells of mothers and their children. In that study: In this cohort, donors were three healthy Caucasian mothers plus their six children. Sequencing got over 8.5 million TCR beta CDR3 reads from each mother and about 2.9 million from each child.

The sample comprised blood. The clonotype comes from a boy aged 5-17 years in good health. This sequence joins TRBV3-1 and TRBJ1-2, with a tentative D call TRBD1 (6 bases). In DNA, the CDR3 is TGTGCCAGCAGGGGGACAAGCTATGGCTACACCTTC. It is translated as CASRGTSYGYTF.